This TCR beta chain was observed in a study of chemoradiotherapy in HPV16-positive cancers. This CDR3 spans 13 amino acids. Trimming shortened V by 0 bases and J by 5 bases, and 8 bases separated the two germline ends. Germline CDR1 SGDLS, CDR2 YYNGEE. Clones were sequenced by immunoSEQ multiplex PCR, and TCRdb holds only the in-frame ones, with some missing. The table lists about 12,000 clones, nearly 90% of them singletons. Repertoires were sampled repeatedly during chemoradiotherapy. This rearrangement joins TRBV9 to TRBJ1-1; D is possibly TRBD1 (5 bases). The material was obtained from a patient who underwent chemoradiotherapy. The TCR sequence derives from a human donor with HPV-associated anogenital cancer. DNA of the CDR3: TGTGCCAGCAGCGTAGGAGGGGAGACTGAAGCTTTCTTT. It codes for CASSVGGETEAFF. Full variable domain (missing parts from reference TRBV9 and TRBJ1-1): DSGVTQTPKHLITATGQRVTLRCSPRSGDLSVYWYQQSLDQGLQFLIQYYNGEERAKGNILERFSAQQFPDLHSELNLSSLELGDSALYFCASSVGGETEAFFGQGTRLTVV.